This record looks at one T cell receptor (beta chain) sequence and its context. The data originate from a study of shared clonotypes between healthy human individuals. Genomic DNA from each subset was divided evenly over several immunoSEQ plates. The repertoire was sequenced with immunoSEQ multiplex PCR; TCRdb's copy has only in-frame clones and lacks some. The table lists fewer than 600,000 clones, around 75% of them singletons. The CDR3 extends over 18 amino acids. Germline loops: CDR1 LNHDA, CDR2 SQIVND (reference sequence). V shed 3 bases and J 0 bases; nucleotides not matched to a gene: 7. The genes are TRBV19 and TRBJ2-2; 10 bases fit TRBD2. This TCR came from a middle-aged woman in good health. Some clones in this sample may be carry-over from other donors' samples. The specimen was PBMCs. This CDR3 reads CASSIPGLATANTGELFF. Here the CDR3 DNA reads TGTGCCAGTAGTATTCCGGGACTAGCGACAGCGAACACCGGGGAGCTGTTTTTT.